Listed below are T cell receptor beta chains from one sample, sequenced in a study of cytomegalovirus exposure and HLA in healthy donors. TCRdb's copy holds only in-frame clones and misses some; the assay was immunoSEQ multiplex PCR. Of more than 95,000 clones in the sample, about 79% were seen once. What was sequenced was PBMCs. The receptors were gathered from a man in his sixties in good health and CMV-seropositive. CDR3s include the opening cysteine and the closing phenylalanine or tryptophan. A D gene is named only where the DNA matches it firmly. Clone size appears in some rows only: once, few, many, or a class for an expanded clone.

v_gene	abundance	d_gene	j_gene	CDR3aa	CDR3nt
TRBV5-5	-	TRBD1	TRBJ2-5	CASSLPGGSETQYF	TGTGCCAGCAGCTTGCCAGGGGGCTCAGAGACCCAGTACTTC
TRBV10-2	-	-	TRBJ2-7	CASSEYPGVYEQYF	TGCGCCAGCAGTGAGTATCCAGGGGTCTACGAGCAGTACTTC
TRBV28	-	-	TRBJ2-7	CASSLSQGRHEQYF	TGTGCCAGCAGTTTATCACAGGGTAGACACGAGCAGTACTTC
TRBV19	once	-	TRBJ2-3	CASSEAGSFTDTQYF	TGTGCCAGTAGTGAGGCGGGGAGTTTCACAGATACGCAGTATTTT
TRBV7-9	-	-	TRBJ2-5	CSSQGDTETQYF	TGTTCCAGCCAGGGCGACACAGAGACCCAGTACTTC
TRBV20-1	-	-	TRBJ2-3	CSASSADTQYF	TGCAGTGCTAGTTCGGCAGATACGCAGTATTTT
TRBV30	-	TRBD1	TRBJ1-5	CAFAALQGGNQPQHF	TGTGCCTTTGCGGCCTTGCAGGGGGGCAATCAGCCCCAGCATTTT
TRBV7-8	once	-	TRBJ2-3	CASSLTGLRTDTQYF	TGTGCCAGCAGCCTGACGGGACTTCGCACAGATACGCAGTATTTT
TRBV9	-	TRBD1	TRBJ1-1	CASTAKAGGQNTEAFF	TGTGCCAGCACGGCCAAGGCAGGGGGACAGAACACTGAAGCTTTCTTT
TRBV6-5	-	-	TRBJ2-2	CASSYSWAGWAGELFF	TGTGCCAGCAGTTACAGCTGGGCTGGGTGGGCCGGGGAGCTGTTTTTT
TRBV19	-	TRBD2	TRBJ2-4	CASSTQGGDKNIQYF	TGTGCCAGTAGTACCCAGGGAGGGGACAAAAACATTCAGTACTTC
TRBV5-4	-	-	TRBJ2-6	CASSLDGGLSSGANVLTF	TGTGCCAGCAGCTTGGATGGCGGGTTAAGCTCTGGGGCCAACGTCCTGACTTTC
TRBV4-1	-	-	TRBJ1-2	CASSQGSGINYGYTF	TGCGCCAGCAGCCAAGGGTCAGGAATTAACTATGGCTACACCTTC
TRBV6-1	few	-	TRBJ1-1	CASSFLVNTEAFF	TGTGCCAGCAGCTTCCTTGTGAACACTGAAGCTTTCTTT
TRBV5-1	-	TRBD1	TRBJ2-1	CASCSGQGYNEQFF	TGCGCCAGCTGCTCGGGACAGGGGTACAATGAGCAGTTCTTC
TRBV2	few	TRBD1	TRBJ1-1	CASSEDPGQLNTEAFF	TGTGCCAGCAGTGAAGACCCGGGACAGTTGAACACTGAAGCTTTCTTT
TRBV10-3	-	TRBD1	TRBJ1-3	CAIRQGAAGNTIYF	TGTGCCATCAGACAGGGGGCGGCTGGAAACACCATATATTTT
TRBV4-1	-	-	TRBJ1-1	CASKAGIGKGTEAFF	TGCGCCAGCAAGGCAGGGATAGGGAAGGGCACTGAAGCTTTCTTT
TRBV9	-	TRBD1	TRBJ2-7	CASSVADRGYEQYF	TGTGCCAGCAGCGTCGCGGACAGGGGCTACGAGCAGTACTTC
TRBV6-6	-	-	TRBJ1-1	CASSYSGQEAFF	TGTGCCAGCAGTTACTCGGGCCAGGAAGCTTTCTTT
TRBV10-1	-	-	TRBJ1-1	CASSGATGPTEAFF	TGCGCCAGCAGTGGGGCGACAGGTCCCACTGAAGCTTTCTTT
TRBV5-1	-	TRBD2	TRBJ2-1	CASSLLGLVGYNEQFF	TGCGCCAGCAGCTTGTTAGGACTAGTAGGTTACAATGAGCAGTTCTTC
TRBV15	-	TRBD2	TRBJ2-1	CAISRVGTSGGRQFF	TGTGCCATCAGCAGAGTAGGGACTAGCGGGGGGCGTCAGTTCTTC
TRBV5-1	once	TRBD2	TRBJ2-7	CASSLGLAGGSSYEQYF	TGCGCCAGCAGCTTGGGACTAGCGGGGGGGTCCTCCTACGAGCAGTACTTC
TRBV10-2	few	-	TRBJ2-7	CASSATAYEQYF	TGCGCCAGCAGTGCCACTGCCTACGAGCAGTACTTC
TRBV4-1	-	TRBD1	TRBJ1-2	CASRGFRQGAAYGYTF	TGCGCCAGCAGAGGCTTTCGACAGGGCGCGGCCTATGGCTACACCTTC
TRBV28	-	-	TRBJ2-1	CASSSTHDEQFF	TGTGCCAGCAGTAGTACTCACGATGAGCAGTTCTTC
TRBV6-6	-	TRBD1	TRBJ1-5	CASTLGGTGGQPQHF	TGTGCCAGCACCCTCGGAGGGACAGGGGGACAGCCCCAGCATTTT
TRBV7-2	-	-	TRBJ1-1	CASRQTAMNTEAFF	TGTGCCAGCAGACAGACAGCGATGAACACTGAAGCTTTCTTT
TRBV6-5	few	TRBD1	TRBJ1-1	CASSYGTGGTEAFF	TGTGCCAGCAGTTACGGGACAGGGGGGACTGAAGCTTTCTTT